Listed below are T cell receptor beta chains from one sample, sequenced in a study of human T cells and chemical hapten exposure. TCRdb called the RACE reads again in MiXCR, with one record for every CDR3 protein. This repertoire shows about 130,000 distinct CDR3 sequences, around 8.3% found once; its top ten account for about 1.8%. Sequencing was done on a sample of whole blood. These receptors all come from a male donor in good health. Some clones in this sample may be carry-over from other donors' samples. CDR3s include the opening cysteine and the closing phenylalanine or tryptophan. The D gene is left open where the match is weak. Clone size is given for some rows only: seen once, a few or many times, or a class if the clone is expanded.

TRBV20-1	TRBJ2-7	.	.	TGCAGTGCTAGAGGAGGAGGGGCCTCGATCTACGAGCAGTACTTC	CSARGGGASIYEQYF
TRBV27	TRBJ2-5	.	few	TGTGCCAGCAGTTTATTGGGCGGGCAAGAGACCCAGTACTTC	CASSLLGGQETQYF
TRBV6-2/TRBV6-3	TRBJ1-2	.	.	TGTGCCAGCAGTTCCAACAGATATGGCTACACCTTC	CASSSNRYGYTF
TRBV6-5	TRBJ2-5	.	.	TGTGCCAGCAGTAATCGGGGGACCCAGTACTTC	CASSNRGTQYF
TRBV5-4	TRBJ1-6	.	few	TGTGCCAGCTCCCTGACGGGTTCACCCCTCCACTTT	CASSLTGSPLHF
TRBV20-1	TRBJ2-1	TRBD2	many	TGCAGTGCCAACCAAGCGGGAGGGCCCTACAATGAGCAGTTCTTC	CSANQAGGPYNEQFF
TRBV20-1	TRBJ2-2	TRBD1	few	TGCAGTGCTAGTGGGACAGATAACACCGGGGAGCTGTTTTTT	CSASGTDNTGELFF
TRBV28	TRBJ2-1	TRBD1	.	TGTGCCAGCAGTTCCCCAGGACAGGGGTGGTACAATGAGCAGTTCTTC	CASSSPGQGWYNEQFF
TRBV4-1	TRBJ2-7	.	.	TGCGCCAGCAGCCAAGAAGGAGGGTCCGACGAGCAGTACTTC	CASSQEGGSDEQYF
TRBV12-5	TRBJ2-7	.	many	TGTGCTACCTCGGACGAGCAGTACTTC	CATSDEQYF
TRBV29-1	TRBJ1-1	TRBD1	few	TGCAGCGTTGCGGGGACAGGGCGACGTATTGAAGCTTTCTTT	CSVAGTGRRIEAFF